This T cell receptor beta chain emerged from a study of CD8+ T cells in alopecia areata. As for treatment: oral pan-JAK inhibitor, 5-10 mg twice daily. CDR1 and CDR2 (germline): MNHEY, SMNVEV (reference sequence). V lost 6 bases and J lost 6, with 12 bases in between. The CDR3 runs to 13 residues. Extraction and reverse transcription of RNA yielded cDNA as the sequencing template. The method was immunoSEQ multiplex PCR; TCRdb's version includes in-frame clones alone and lacks a portion of them. The table shows around 190,000 clones, with around 64% occurring only once. Sequences were derived from CD4+ T cells sorted from blood, sampled at roughly week 49, from a patient treated with tofacitinib. The chain is built from TRBV27 and TRBJ1-5, with a weak D call TRBD1 (6 bases). The clonotype originates from a human donor with alopecia areata. The DNA for the CDR3 is TGTGCCAGCAGACAGGGTTTGGTTCAGCCCCAGCATTTT. This sequence encodes CASRQGLVQPQHF.